Reported below is one TCR beta chain. Its cognate antigen is unknown. The sample comes from a study of blood T cells in healthy people across ages. Findings and caveats of the study: Per-million-T-cell TCR beta diversity fell roughly linearly with age.

Then a second PCR, running about 7 to 11 cycles, was carried out with a sample-barcoded 5' primer and a J-beta primer mix. Every sample gave at least 2.5 million paired-end reads containing CDR3. Using its own MiXCR run on the 5' RACE reads, TCRdb lists one record per CDR3 protein. The table records over 500,000 distinct CDR3 sequences, about 25% of them present only once. V lost 3 bases to trimming and J lost 5 bases, with 11 bases between them. This CDR3 contains 13 residues. From germline, CDR1 is DFQATT and CDR2 SNEGSKA (reference sequence). Every sample gave at least 5 micrograms of total RNA when it was extracted. This sample also belongs to another study, concerning T cells of mothers and their children.

Sequenced material: blood. This chain links TRBV20-1 with TRBJ2-1, with no clear D. The receptor was derived from a boy aged 2 to 9 in good health. CDR3 amino acids: CSASPDKDNEQFF. The CDR3 DNA reads TGCAGTGCTAGCCCTGATAAAGACAATGAGCAGTTCTTC.